The TCR beta chain described here comes from a study of radiation and T cells in renal cell carcinoma. The germline V gene encodes CDR1 KGHSH and CDR2 LQKENI. The CDR3 has 15 residues. V dropped 3 bases and J dropped 6 bases, with 17 bases sitting between them. Time point denoted: baseline pretreatment blood. Indicated treatment: 15 Gy SBRT to primary tumor, nephrectomy 4 weeks later. Blood was sampled at baseline, 2 weeks and 4 weeks after SBRT. The data were produced by immunoSEQ multiplex PCR, yet TCRdb's version contains in-frame clones alone and is incomplete. The sample contains approximately 140,000 clones, around four fifths of which appear only once.

This specimen consisted of blood, obtained from a patient whose treatment included radiotherapy and nephrectomy. The chain joins TRBV18 to TRBJ1-2; the D gene is possibly TRBD1 (6 bases). The source of this sequence is a woman aged 50 to 65 with renal cell carcinoma. As DNA, the CDR3 is TGTGCCAGCTCACCTTTAAGGAACAGGGAGGATGGCTACACCTTC. This encodes CASSPLRNREDGYTF.